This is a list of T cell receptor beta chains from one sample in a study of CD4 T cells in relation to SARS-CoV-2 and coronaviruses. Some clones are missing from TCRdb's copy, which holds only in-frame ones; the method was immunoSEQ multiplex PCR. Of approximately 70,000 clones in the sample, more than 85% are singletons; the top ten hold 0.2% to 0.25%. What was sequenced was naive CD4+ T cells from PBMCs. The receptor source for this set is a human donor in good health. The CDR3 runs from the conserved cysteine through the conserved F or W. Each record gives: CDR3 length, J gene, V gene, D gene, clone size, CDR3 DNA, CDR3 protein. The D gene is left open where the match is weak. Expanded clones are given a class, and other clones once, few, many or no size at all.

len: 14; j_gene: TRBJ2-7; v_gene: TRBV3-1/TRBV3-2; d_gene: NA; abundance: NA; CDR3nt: TGTGCCAGCAGCATTGGGGGGAGATACTACGAGCAGTACTTC; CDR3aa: CASSIGGRYYEQYF
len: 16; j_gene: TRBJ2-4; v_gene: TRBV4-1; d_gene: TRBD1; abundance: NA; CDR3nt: TGCGCCAGCAGCCTTTCGGGACAGGGGGCTCGGGACATTCAGTACTTC; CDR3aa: CASSLSGQGARDIQYF
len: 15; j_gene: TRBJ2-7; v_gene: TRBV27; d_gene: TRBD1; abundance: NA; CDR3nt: TGTGCCAGCAGTTCGAAGGGGGCTAACTCCTACGAGCAGTACTTC; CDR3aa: CASSSKGANSYEQYF
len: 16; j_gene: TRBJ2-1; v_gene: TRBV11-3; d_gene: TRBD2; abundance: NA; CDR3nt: TGTGCCAGCAGCTTAGGGTTGACTAGCGGGCCCAATGAGCAGTTCTTC; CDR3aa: CASSLGLTSGPNEQFF
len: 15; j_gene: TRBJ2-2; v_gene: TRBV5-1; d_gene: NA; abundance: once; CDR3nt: TGCGCCAGCAGCCCCCCCCTAGCGAACACCGGGGAGCTGTTTTTT; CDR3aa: CASSPPLANTGELFF
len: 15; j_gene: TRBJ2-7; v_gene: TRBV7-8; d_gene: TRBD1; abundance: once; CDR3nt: TGTGCCAGCAGCTTAGCGTCCCGGGACAGCTACGAGCAGTACTTC; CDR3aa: CASSLASRDSYEQYF
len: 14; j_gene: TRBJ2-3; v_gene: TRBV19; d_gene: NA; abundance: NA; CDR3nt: TGTGCCAGTAGTATTCTTGGGAGTGCAGATACGCAGTATTTT; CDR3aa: CASSILGSADTQYF
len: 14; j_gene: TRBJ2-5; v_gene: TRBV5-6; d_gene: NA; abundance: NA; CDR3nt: TGTGCCAGCAGCTTGAGACACAGGCCAGAGACCCAGTACTTC; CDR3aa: CASSLRHRPETQYF
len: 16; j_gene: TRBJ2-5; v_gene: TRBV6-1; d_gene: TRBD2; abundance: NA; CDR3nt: TGTGCCAGCAGTGCCTCTTTTAGCGGGAGGGGGAAGACCCAGTACTTC; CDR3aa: CASSASFSGRGKTQYF
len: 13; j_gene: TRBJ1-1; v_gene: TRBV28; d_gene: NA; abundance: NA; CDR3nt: TGTGCCAGTAAAGCCGGGGGTTACACTGAAGCTTTCTTT; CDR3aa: CASKAGGYTEAFF
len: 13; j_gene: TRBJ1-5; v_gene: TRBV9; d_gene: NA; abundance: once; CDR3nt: TGTGCCAGCAGCGTAGCTGGAGATCAGCCCCAGCATTTT; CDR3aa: CASSVAGDQPQHF
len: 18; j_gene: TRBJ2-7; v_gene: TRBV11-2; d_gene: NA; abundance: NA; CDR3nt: TGTGCCAGCAGCTTGAGGGGGGGGACATTTATAAGAATCTACGAGCAGTACTTC; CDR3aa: CASSLRGGTFIRIYEQYF
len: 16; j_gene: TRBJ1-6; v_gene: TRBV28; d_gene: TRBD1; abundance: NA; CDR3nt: TGTGCCAGCAGTTTAGTCGGACAGGGGGCATATTCACCCCTCCACTTT; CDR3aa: CASSLVGQGAYSPLHF
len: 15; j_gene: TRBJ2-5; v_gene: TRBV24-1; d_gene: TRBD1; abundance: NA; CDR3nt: TGTGCCACCAGTGACCCCGGGACAGGAAGAGAGACCCAGTACTTC; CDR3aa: CATSDPGTGRETQYF
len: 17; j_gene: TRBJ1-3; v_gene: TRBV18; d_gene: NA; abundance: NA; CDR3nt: TGTGCCAGCTCACCACCAACAGGGCCCGTCTCTGGAAACACCATATATTTT; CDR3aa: CASSPPTGPVSGNTIYF
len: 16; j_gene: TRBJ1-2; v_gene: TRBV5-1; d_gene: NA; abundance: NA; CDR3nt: TGCGCCAGCAGACGTGGAGGAGGCGGCCGCTTCTATGGCTACACCTTC; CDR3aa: CASRRGGGGRFYGYTF
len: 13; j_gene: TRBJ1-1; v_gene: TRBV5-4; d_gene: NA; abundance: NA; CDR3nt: TGTGCCAGCAGCTTGCCGAGGAACACTGAAGCTTTCTTT; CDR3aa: CASSLPRNTEAFF
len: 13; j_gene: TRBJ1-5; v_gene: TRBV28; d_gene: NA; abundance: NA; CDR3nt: TGTGCCAGCAGCGACAGGTTAGATCAGCCCCAGCATTTT; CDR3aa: CASSDRLDQPQHF
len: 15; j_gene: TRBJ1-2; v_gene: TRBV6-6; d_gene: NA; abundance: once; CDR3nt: TGTGCCAGCAGTATTAGGACAGAAAGTAACTATGGCTACACCTTC; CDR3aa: CASSIRTESNYGYTF
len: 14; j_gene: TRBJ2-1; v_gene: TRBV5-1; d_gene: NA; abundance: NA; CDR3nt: TGCGCCAGCAGCTTGGCCCCACCCTACAATGAGCAGTTCTTC; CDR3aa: CASSLAPPYNEQFF
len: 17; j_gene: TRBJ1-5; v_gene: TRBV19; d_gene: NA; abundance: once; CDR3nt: TGTGCCAGTAGTATCTTTAGTAGGGGGGTGAGCAATCAGCCCCAGCATTTT; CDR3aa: CASSIFSRGVSNQPQHF
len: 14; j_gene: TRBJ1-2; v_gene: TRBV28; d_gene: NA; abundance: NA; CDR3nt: TGTGCCAGCAGTTTTACGGGGACCGCCTATGGCTACACCTTC; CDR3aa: CASSFTGTAYGYTF
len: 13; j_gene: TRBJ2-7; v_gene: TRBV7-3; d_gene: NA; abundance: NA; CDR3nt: TGTGCCAGCAGCTTAACGGGGAGCGAAGGCAAGTACTTC; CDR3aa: CASSLTGSEGKYF
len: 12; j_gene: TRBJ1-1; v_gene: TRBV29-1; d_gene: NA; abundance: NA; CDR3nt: TGCAGCGTTGCGTCCACGAACACTGAAGCTTTCTTT; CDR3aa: CSVASTNTEAFF
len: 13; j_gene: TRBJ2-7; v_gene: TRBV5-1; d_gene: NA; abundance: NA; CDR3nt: TGCGCCAGCAGCTTTGCGGCAGCCCTCGAGCAGTACTTC; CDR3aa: CASSFAAALEQYF
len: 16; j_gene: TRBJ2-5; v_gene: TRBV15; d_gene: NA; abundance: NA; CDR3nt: TGTGCCACCAGCACATCAATGGGTTGGGGTACGGGGCCCCAGTACTTC; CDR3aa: CATSTSMGWGTGPQYF
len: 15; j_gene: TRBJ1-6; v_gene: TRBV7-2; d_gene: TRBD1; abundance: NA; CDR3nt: TGTGCCAGCAGCTTAGGGACAGGCGATAATTCACCCCTCCACTTT; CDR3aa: CASSLGTGDNSPLHF
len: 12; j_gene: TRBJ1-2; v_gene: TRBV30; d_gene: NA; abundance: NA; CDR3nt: TGTGCCTGGAGTGAAAACGGCTATGGCTACACCTTC; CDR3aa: CAWSENGYGYTF
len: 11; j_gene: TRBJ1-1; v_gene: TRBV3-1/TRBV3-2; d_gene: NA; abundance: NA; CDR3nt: TGTGCCAGCAGCCAATCCGGACAGAAGGATTTT; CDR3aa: CASSQSGQKDF
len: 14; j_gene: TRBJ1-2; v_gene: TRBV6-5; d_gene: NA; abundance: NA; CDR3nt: TGTGCCAGCAGTCGACCCGGTCGGTCGGATGGCTACACCTTC; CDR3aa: CASSRPGRSDGYTF